This entry is about one T cell receptor (beta chain). Its antigen remains unidentified. Trimming took 1 base from V and 4 from J, leaving 7 bases between them. The CDR3 totals 13 residues. The germline V gene has CDR1 SGHDN and CDR2 FVKESK. These data belong to a study of siplizumab effects on memory and regulatory T cells. Overall study results and limits: Assignment to unstimulated subsets succeeded for only a minor fraction of the alloreactive clones.

The repertoire was sequenced with immunoSEQ multiplex PCR; TCRdb's copy has only in-frame clones and lacks some. Of about 62,000 clones in the sample, approximately 79% were seen once. This TCR was sampled from a human donor in good health. The rearrangement joins TRBV14 to TRBJ2-5; no definite D call. The sample comprised memory CD4+ T cells sorted from blood. The CDR3 DNA reads as TGTGCCAGCAGCCAAGTTCCAGCAGAGACCCAGTACTTC. Its translation is CASSQVPAETQYF.